The 10 T cell receptor beta chains reported below all come from one sample, sequenced in a study of shared T cell receptors in the human thymus. Sequencing used immunoSEQ multiplex PCR; TCRdb keeps in-frame clones, though not all of them. The sample shows hundreds of thousands of clones, 85% to 90% of them seen only once. These data were also filed under a second study, of human thymus T cells.

The sequencing input was thymocytes. The receptors come from a boy under three years old with a congenital heart defect.

This clone showed up just once. The chain links TRBV9 to TRBJ1-1; 9 nucleotides agree with TRBD1. CDR3 length equals 14 residues. The V gene end was trimmed by 3 bases and the J gene end by 1 base; junction bases not matched to a gene: 1. The germline V gene has CDR1 SGDLS and CDR2 YYNGEE. The CDR3 loop reads CASSGTGENTEAFF. CDR3 DNA sequence: TGTGCCAGCAGCGGGACAGGGGAGAACACTGAAGCTTTCTTT.

CDR3 DNA: TGTGCCAGCAGCCGTGGACAGGGCAATCAGCCCCAGCATTTT. Its protein product is CASSRGQGNQPQHF. V usage is TRBV7-9 and J usage is TRBJ1-5; 7 nucleotides agree with TRBD1. CDR1 and CDR2 (germline): SEHNR, FQNEAQ (reference sequence). CDR3 length: 14 residues. The V gene end was trimmed by 5 bases and the J gene end by 2 bases; junction bases not matched to a gene: 3.

The V and J genes are TRBV27 and TRBJ2-1; the match to TRBD2 covers 16 bases. Germline V CDR1 and CDR2: MNHEY, SMNVEV (reference sequence). After removal of 3 bases from V and 2 bases from J, the junction contained 16 bases not matched to a gene. The CDR3 spans 22 residues. The CDR3 here is CASSLERPGLAGGAGTYNEQFF. The DNA for the CDR3 is TGTGCCAGCAGTTTGGAACGGCCGGGACTAGCGGGAGGGGCGGGGACCTACAATGAGCAGTTCTTC.

The chain is built from TRBV11-3 and TRBJ2-6; D gene uncertain. Trimming took 1 base from V and 0 from J, leaving 7 bases between them. CDR1 and CDR2 from the germline V gene are SGHNT and YENEEA. CDR3 length: 16 amino acids. The CDR3 loop reads CASSLVRNSGANVLTF. The CDR3 DNA reads TGTGCCAGCAGCTTAGTCAGGAACTCTGGGGCCAACGTCCTGACTTTC. The full variable domain, its missing parts supplied by reference TRBV11-3 and TRBJ2-6, is EAGVVQSPRYKIIEKKQPVAFWCNPISGHNTLYWYLQNLGQGPELLIRYENEEAVDDSQLPKDRFSAERLKGVDSTLKIQPAELGDSAVYLCASSLVRNSGANVLTFGAGSRLTVL.

CDR3 nucleotides: TGCGCCAGCAGCCAAGCTAGCGCGAGAGGCACCTACAATGAGCAGTTCTTC. It translates to CASSQASARGTYNEQFF. V gene TRBV4-1 combines with J gene TRBJ2-1; D is perhaps TRBD2 (6 bases). CDR1 MGHRA and CDR2 YSYEKL come from the germline V gene. The V end was cut by 1 base, the J end by 2 bases, with 15 bases between. This CDR3 region has 17 residues.

V and J are TRBV11-2 and TRBJ2-2, with 12 positions matching TRBD2. The V gene end was trimmed by 2 bases and the J gene end by 3 bases; junction bases not matched to a gene: 7. The CDR3 is 18 amino acids. Germline V lookup: CDR1 SGHAT, CDR2 FQNNGV. The CDR3 reads CASSLQLGLAGYTGELFF. The DNA of the CDR3 is TGTGCCAGCAGCTTACAACTCGGACTAGCGGGATACACCGGGGAGCTGTTTTTT.

This chain uses TRBV7-2 with TRBJ2-5; D not certain. V was pared by 5 bases and J by 1 base, with 5 bases between. The CDR3 is made up of 12 amino acids. The germline V gene encodes CDR1 SGHTA and CDR2 FQGNSA. CDR3 region: CASSMSQETQYF. In nucleotides, the CDR3 is TGTGCCAGCAGCATGAGCCAAGAGACCCAGTACTTC. Filled out from reference TRBV7-2 and TRBJ2-5, the complete variable domain reads GAGVSQSPSNKVTEKGKDVELRCDPISGHTALYWYRQSLGQGLEFLIYFQGNSAPDKSGLPSDRFSAERTGGSVSTLTIQRTQQEDSAVYLCASSMSQETQYFGPGTRLLVL.

This chain joins TRBV27 and TRBJ1-2; D is undetermined. Germline CDR1 is MNHEY and CDR2 is SMNVEV (reference sequence). The CDR3 is made up of 14 amino acids. V was pared by 3 bases and J by 0 bases, with 8 bases between. CDR3 nucleotide sequence: TGTGCCAGCAGTTTTTCGGGATCTAACTATGGCTACACCTTC. Translating gives CASSFSGSNYGYTF.

The V call is TRBV12-5, the J call TRBJ2-7; D possibly corresponds to TRBD1 (5 bases). Germline V lookup: CDR1 LGHNT, CDR2 FRNRAP. Trimming cost V 1 base and J 2 bases, with 9 bases left between them. The CDR3 spans 14 residues. Written as DNA, the CDR3 is TGTGCTAGTGGTTTGGCCGACAGCACCTACGAGCAGTACTTC. Its translation: CASGLADSTYEQYF.

The chain has TRBV4-3 and TRBJ2-4; 8 bases align to TRBD2. Germline lookup yields CDR1 LGHNA and CDR2 YSLEER. The J segment lost 1 base and the V segment lost 0 bases, leaving 8 bases of the junction unmatched. This CDR3 contains 18 residues. The CDR3 sequence: CASSQEAGEGRAKNIQYF. In DNA, the CDR3 is TGCGCCAGCAGCCAAGAAGCGGGAGAGGGACGTGCCAAAAACATTCAGTACTTC.